This T cell receptor (beta chain) was recorded in a study of CD8+CD57+ T cells in acquired aplastic anemia. Study details: Each DNA sample taken from sorted CD4+ and CD8+ cells came to approximately 3.2 ug on average. Study-level points and caveats: Comparison of patients with controls identified around 31 shared CD8+ CDR3 sequences.

Germline CDR1 KGHDR, CDR2 SFDVKD. This CDR3 is 15 amino acids long. The V segment lost 3 bases and the J segment 4 bases; nucleotides outside the gene matches: 7. In the case of this clonotype: Its target is not known.

Both TCR beta VDJ combination and CDR3 sequence profiling were carried out. Genomic DNA was the template for this profiling. TCRdb reanalysed the reads using MiXCR and keeps one entry per CDR3 protein. The table shows about 160,000 distinct CDR3 sequences, with less than 60% occurring only once. An expansion of CD8+CD57+ cells by flow cytometry had been shown in patients chosen for sequencing. The cohort consisted entirely of patients having severe acquired aplastic anemia. None of the patients had been given any therapy when their blood was sampled. The TCR was taken from a human donor with aplastic anemia. Sequencing used sorted CD4+, CD8+, or CD8+CD57+ T cells (not recorded which) from PBMCs. The gene calls are TRBV24-1 and TRBJ2-5, with 7 positions matching TRBD1. The CDR3, as DNA: TGTGCCACCAGTGATATGACAGGGTACGGAGAGACCCAGTACTTC. Its protein product is CATSDMTGYGETQYF.